These 23 T cell receptor beta chains were sequenced from one sample in a study of regulatory T cells in long-lasting Graves disease. Investigators prepared the TCR beta libraries by applying iRepertoire HTBI primers and Arm-PCR of CDR3 regions. TCRdb recomputed calls from the multiplex PCR reads with MiXCR, one row per CDR3 protein. The table lists about 660,000 distinct CDR3 sequences, around 30% of them singletons. Stated time point: persistent/refractory GD, antithyroid drugs over 5 years with positive TRAb. The TCR library was prepared using RNA isolated from PBMCs. The sequencing here drew on peripheral blood mononuclear cells (PBMCs), taken when the disease was refractory, from a patient treated with antithyroid drugs. These receptors all stem from a female donor with Graves disease.

The genes are TRBV20-1 and TRBJ1-6; 8 bases map to TRBD1. The CDR3 has 16 amino acids. Germline-derived CDR1 and CDR2 are DFQATT and SNEGSKA (reference sequence). J was trimmed by 6 bases and V by 2 bases; bases with no gene match: 9. This CDR3 is CSARHSAGGVNSPLHF. As DNA, the CDR3 is TGCAGTGCTAGACATTCCGCAGGGGGCGTTAATTCACCCCTCCACTTT.

The chain links TRBV10-3 to TRBJ1-5; the D gene is possibly TRBD1 (6 bases). CDR1 is ENHRY and CDR2 is SYGVKD in the germline V gene. Trimming removed 6 bases from V and 7 bases from J, with 10 bases in between. CDR3 length: 12 amino acids. In nucleotides, the CDR3 is TGTGCCATCAGCTCAGGGGACCAGCCCCAGCATTTT. Translating it yields CAISSGDQPQHF.

This clonotype was counted between two and nine times. The chain combines TRBV29-1 with TRBJ1-1, with 8 bases identical to TRBD1. With 4 bases clipped from V and 5 bases from J, the junction kept 9 bases outside the gene matches. The CDR3 extends over 14 amino acids. Looked up from germline, CDR1 is SQVTM and CDR2 is ANQGSEA. The CDR3 sequence is CSVAGQGGRTEAFF. For the CDR3, the DNA is TGCAGCGTTGCCGGACAGGGAGGTAGGACTGAAGCTTTCTTT.

This clonotype was counted ten times or more. The V and J genes are TRBV28 and TRBJ1-2, with D tentatively TRBD1 (5 bases). This CDR3 is 15 amino acids long. V lost 10 bases, J lost 0 bases, and 18 bases lay in between. Germline V lookup: CDR1 MDHEN, CDR2 SYDVKM. The chain's CDR3 is CATSAYGGPNYGYTF. The DNA of the CDR3 is TGTGCCACTTCAGCATACGGGGGACCTAACTATGGCTACACCTTC.

This clonotype was found many times. The J gene is TRBJ1-2, the V gene TRBV28; D might be TRBD1 (5 bases). The germline gives CDR1 MDHEN, CDR2 SYDVKM. Trimming stripped 4 bases from V and 3 bases from J, with 21 bases between. The CDR3 extends over 17 amino acids. The chain's CDR3 is CASSSSWGGSAYYGYTF. The DNA for the CDR3 is TGTGCCAGCAGTTCCTCGTGGGGCGGCAGTGCGTACTATGGCTACACCTTC.

The CDR3, as DNA: TGTGCCAGCAGCGCCGCCCATCGCGGCACCGGGGAGCTGTTTTTT. Its protein product is CASSAAHRGTGELFF. The chain uses TRBV11-2 and TRBJ2-2; D gene unclear. This CDR3 spans 15 amino acids. V lost 5 bases and J 4 bases, leaving 14 bases between the germline ends. Looked up from germline, CDR1 is SGHAT and CDR2 is FQNNGV.

This clonotype was counted many times. This chain joins TRBV11-2 and TRBJ2-7; 7 bases map to TRBD1. The CDR3 length is 14 residues. Per germline, CDR1 SGHAT and CDR2 FQNNGV. The V segment lost 1 base and the J segment 4 bases; nucleotides outside the gene matches: 4. This chain's CDR3 is CASSLGQGGYEQYF. In nucleotides, the CDR3 is TGTGCCAGCAGCTTAGGACAGGGCGGTTACGAGCAGTACTTC.

This clonotype has a count of ten or more. This sequence joins TRBV27 and TRBJ2-7, with TRBD1 matching over 7 bases. Germline CDR1 reads MNHEY; CDR2 reads SMNVEV (reference sequence). The length of the CDR3 is 14 residues. The trim removed 6 bases at V and 4 bases at J, leaving 9 bases unmatched. In nucleotides, the CDR3 is TGTGCCAGCAGACACAGGGGCGTATTTTACGAGCAGTACTTC. This translates into CASRHRGVFYEQYF.

This clonotype occurred many times. The genes are TRBV3-1 and TRBJ2-2; D assignment may be TRBD1 or TRBD2 (5 bases each). Germline lookup yields CDR1 LGHDT and CDR2 YNNKEL (reference sequence). V gave up 3 bases and J gave up 0 bases, with 8 bases separating them. The CDR3 covers 15 residues. CDR3 nucleotides: TGTGCCAGCAGCCAGGGACGGACGAACACCGGGGAGCTGTTTTTT. Translation gives CASSQGRTNTGELFF.

This clonotype was observed a handful of times. The rearrangement links TRBV6-1 to TRBJ2-7, with D hard to call. The CDR3 loop spans 11 amino acids. The germline V and J ends were trimmed by 6 bases and 7 bases, with 10 bases remaining between them. Germline V gene sequence: CDR1 MNHNS, CDR2 SASEGT. CDR3 DNA: TGTGCCAGCAGCACACTATGGGAGCAGTACTTC. This translates into CASSTLWEQYF.

The chain is built from TRBV3-1 and TRBJ1-2; D is uncertain. CDR3 length: 14 residues. The V gene's germline CDR1 is LGHDT and CDR2 YNNKEL (reference sequence). V lost 1 base and J lost 5, with 11 bases in between. The CDR3 DNA follows: TGTGCCAGCAGCCAAGTTGCGGGAGAGTATGGCTACACCTTC. Encoded protein: CASSQVAGEYGYTF.

This clonotype appeared a few times. The chain employs TRBV20-1 and TRBJ2-7; possible D gene TRBD1, 6 bases. The CDR3 covers 11 residues. Looked up from germline, CDR1 is DFQATT and CDR2 is SNEGSKA (reference sequence). V was pared by 5 bases and J by 1 base, with 6 bases between. CDR3 residues: CSAGQSYEQYF. The CDR3 DNA follows: TGCAGTGCTGGACAGTCCTACGAGCAGTACTTC.

The chain recombines TRBV12-3 or TRBV12-4 with TRBJ1-5; the match to TRBD1 covers 8 bases. J was trimmed by 3 bases and V by 6 bases; bases with no gene match: 7. This CDR3 contains 15 residues. The CDR3 region has the DNA TGTGCCAGCAGGACGTCAGGGGGCTTCAATCAGCCCCAGCATTTT. Translated, it gives CASRTSGGFNQPQHF.

This clonotype was observed a handful of times. The CDR3 region is CASSSDRWPAKLFF. The CDR3 coding sequence is TGCGCCAGCAGCTCTGACAGATGGCCCGCGAAACTGTTTTTT. The V gene is TRBV5-1, the J gene TRBJ1-4; TRBD1 is a possible D gene (5 bases). CDR1 is SGHRS and CDR2 is YFSETQ in the germline V gene. V was shortened by 3 bases and J by 11 bases, with 17 bases between the two germline ends. The CDR3 has 14 amino acids.

This clonotype was picked up one time. J is TRBJ2-2 and V is TRBV20-1; 10 positions agree with TRBD2. The CDR3 totals 14 residues. CDR1 and CDR2 from the germline V gene are DFQATT and SNEGSKA (reference sequence). V shed 6 bases, J shed 3 bases, and the junction held 4 bases outside the gene matches. The DNA for the CDR3 is TGCAGTGCCCAACTAGCGGGACACACCGGGGAGCTGTTTTTT. It encodes CSAQLAGHTGELFF.

The V call is TRBV19, the J call TRBJ1-1, with D hard to call. From germline, CDR1 is LNHDA and CDR2 SQIVND (reference sequence). Trimming removed 6 bases at V and 0 bases at J, with 14 bases between. The CDR3 has 15 residues. Written as DNA, the CDR3 is TGTGCCAGTAGAGTTCCTGGAGGCATGAACACTGAAGCTTTCTTT. The encoded protein is CASRVPGGMNTEAFF.

The CDR3 sequence: CASGTSDSYEQYF. The CDR3 DNA sequence: TGTGCCAGCGGGACTAGCGATTCCTACGAGCAGTACTTC. This chain uses TRBV9 with TRBJ2-7, with TRBD2 identical over 10 bases. Trimming cost V 7 bases and J 1 base; bases outside gene matches: 2. The V gene's germline CDR1 is SGDLS and CDR2 YYNGEE. The CDR3 covers 13 residues.

The genes are TRBV15 and TRBJ2-4; D unresolved. CDR3 length equals 16 residues. V shed 0 bases and J shed 3 bases, with 12 bases lying between them. Germline V gene data show CDR1 as LNHNV and CDR2 as YYDKDF (reference sequence). CDR3 sequence (DNA): TGTGCCACCAGCAGAGATTCCGGAGTTGGCAAAAACATTCAGTACTTC. It is translated as CATSRDSGVGKNIQYF.

This clonotype was counted between two and nine times. This sequence joins TRBV7-9 and TRBJ1-4; D gene ambiguous. Germline CDR1 is SEHNR and CDR2 is FQNEAQ (reference sequence). Trimming stripped 3 bases from V and 8 bases from J, with 10 bases between. This CDR3 has 13 amino acids. CDR3 nucleotides: TGTGCCAGCAGCTTGAACGCGGGGGAAAAACTGTTTTTT. Its protein is CASSLNAGEKLFF.

This chain connects TRBV6-5 to TRBJ2-7; 7 bases fit TRBD2. The CDR3 has 18 residues. Trimming removed 2 bases from V and 0 bases from J; junction bases left unmatched: 13. CDR1 is MNHEY, CDR2 SVGAGI, per germline. CDR3 residues: CASSYEGRELAISYEQYF. The CDR3 DNA sequence: TGTGCCAGCAGTTACGAAGGCAGGGAACTAGCGATCTCCTACGAGCAGTACTTC.

This sequence joins TRBV5-6 and TRBJ1-2; weak D call: TRBD1 (5 bases). Trimming cost V 4 bases and J 4 bases, with 11 bases left between them. The length of the CDR3 is 13 residues. Per the germline V gene, CDR1 is SGHDT and CDR2 is YYEEEE. The CDR3, as DNA: TGTGCCAGCAGCCCCTGGGGGGGCTATGGCTACACCTTC. This encodes CASSPWGGYGYTF.

This chain joins TRBV24-1 and TRBJ1-2, with D possibly being TRBD1 (5 bases). V lost 3 bases, J lost 5 bases, and 12 bases lay in between. The CDR3 contains 14 residues. CDR1 and CDR2 (germline): KGHDR, SFDVKD. The CDR3 loop reads CATSDDGTLYGYTF. The CDR3 coding sequence is TGTGCCACCAGTGATGACGGGACCCTATATGGCTACACCTTC.

J is TRBJ2-7 and V is TRBV6-1, with 8 bases identical to TRBD1. V shed 6 bases, J shed 2 bases, and the junction held 12 bases outside the gene matches. Germline loops: CDR1 MNHNS, CDR2 SASEGT. The CDR3 runs to 16 residues. The CDR3 spells CASRLVGQGTTYEQYF. The CDR3 bases are TGTGCCAGCAGGCTCGTCGGACAGGGAACGACCTACGAGCAGTACTTC.